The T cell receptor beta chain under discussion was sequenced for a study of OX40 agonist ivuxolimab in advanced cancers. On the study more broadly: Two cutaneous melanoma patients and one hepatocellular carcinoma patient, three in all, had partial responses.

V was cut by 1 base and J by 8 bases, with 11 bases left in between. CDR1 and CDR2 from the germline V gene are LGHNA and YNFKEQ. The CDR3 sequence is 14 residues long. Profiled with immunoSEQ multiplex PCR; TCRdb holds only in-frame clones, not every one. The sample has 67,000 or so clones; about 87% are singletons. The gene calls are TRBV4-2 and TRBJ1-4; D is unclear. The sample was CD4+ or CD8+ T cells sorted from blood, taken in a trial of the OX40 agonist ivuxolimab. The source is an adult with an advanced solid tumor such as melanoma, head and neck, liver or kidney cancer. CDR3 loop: CASSQVGIREKLFF. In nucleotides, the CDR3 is TGTGCCAGCAGCCAAGTCGGGATCCGGGAAAAACTGTTTTTT.